This T cell receptor (beta chain) was obtained from a study of sequential checkpoint blockade in melanoma. Study background: Both treatment sequences were followed by maintenance nivolumab.

The protocol was immunoSEQ multiplex PCR, while the TCRdb copy is restricted to in-frame clones and leaves out a portion. Of approximately 28,000 clones listed, around 90% are singletons. Trimming shortened V by 5 bases and J by 4 bases, and 9 bases separated the two germline ends. Germline V CDR1 and CDR2: SGHAT, FQNNGV. The CDR3 length is 12 residues. Treatment specified: randomized to nivolumab then ipilimumab (arm A) or the reverse (arm B). Patients had received no earlier DNA-damaging chemotherapy. Live CD3+CD8+ CD19− CD56− cells were sorted from PBMCs. This TCR came from a human donor with melanoma. The chain couples TRBV11-2 to TRBJ2-7; D possibly corresponds to TRBD1 (6 bases). The specimen was CD8+ T cells sorted from blood (inferred from file names), collected from a patient given nivolumab and ipilimumab in sequence. Written as DNA, the CDR3 is TGTGCCAGCAGCCAGGGGCGATACGAGCAGTACGTC. It specifies CASSQGRYEQYV.